These 30 T cell receptor beta chains originate from one sample sequenced in a study. TRBV12-4/TRBJ1-2 clonotypes were amplified with adaptor-ligated barcode primers. TCRdb re-derived calls from the multiplex PCR reads in MiXCR, one entry per CDR3 protein. Of fewer than 400 distinct CDR3 sequences listed, 15% to 20% are singletons. Source material: memory CD4+ T cells sorted from blood. Stated subset: memory CD4+ T cells, CD4+CD45RO+CD25-. The receptor source for this set is a female donor with breast cancer.

This clonotype is labeled large. J is TRBJ1-2 and V is TRBV12-5; no firm D call. The germline V gene encodes CDR1 LGHNT and CDR2 FRNRAP. The CDR3 is 13 residues long. V was clipped by 3 bases and J by 7 bases, with 12 bases between them. CDR3 in DNA: TGTGCTAGTGGTTTCGGCAGGTCGACTGGCTACACCTTC. It specifies CASGFGRSTGYTF.

This clonotype was observed a few times. The rearrangement joins TRBV12-3 or TRBV12-4 to TRBJ1-2; 7 positions agree with TRBD1. The CDR3 length is 15 residues. The V segment lost 5 bases and the J segment 2 bases; nucleotides outside the gene matches: 8. The CDR3: CASSPGQQANYGYTF. The CDR3 DNA reads as TGTGCCAGCAGTCCGGGACAGCAAGCGAACTATGGCTACACCTTC.

This clonotype appeared a few times. The rearrangement links TRBV12-3 or TRBV12-4 to TRBJ1-2, with no clear D. The CDR3 is 13 amino acids. The V and J ends lost 8 bases and 8 bases respectively, with 18 bases between them. Written as DNA, the CDR3 is TGTGCCAGCTGGGTACAAAGGGCAGGAGGCTACACCTTC. It translates to CASWVQRAGGYTF.

By share, this clonotype ranks as large. The rearrangement uses TRBV12-3 or TRBV12-4 and TRBJ1-2; no reliable D call. Trimming stripped 0 bases from V and 7 bases from J, with 3 bases between. The CDR3 covers 11 residues. In nucleotides, the CDR3 is TGTGCCAGCAGTTTAGCCGGTGGCTACACCTTC. This sequence encodes CASSLAGGYTF.

This clonotype occurred a few times. The rearrangement links TRBV12-3 or TRBV12-4 to TRBJ1-2; unclear D gene. Trimming left V 4 bases short and J 9 bases short, with 18 bases between. This CDR3 spans 14 amino acids. As DNA, the CDR3 is TGTGCCAGCAGTTCGGTAGAGGGCCGGTATAGCTACACCTTC. The encoded protein is CASSSVEGRYSYTF.

The chain combines TRBV12-3 or TRBV12-4 with TRBJ1-2; 10 bases are a match to TRBD1. Trimming at V came to 6 bases and at J to 0 bases, leaving 7 bases not matched to a gene. The CDR3 runs to 16 residues. The DNA of the CDR3 is TGTGCCAGCAGGTTGGGACAGGGGCGAGCTAACTATGGCTACACCTTC. Amino acids: CASRLGQGRANYGYTF.

This clonotype is medium-sized in the sample. In DNA, the CDR3 is TGTGCCACCGCAACAGAGGGTGGCTATGGCTACACCTTC. Protein product: CATATEGGYGYTF. The V call is TRBV12-3 or TRBV12-4, the J call TRBJ1-2; no clear D. Deletions cut 10 bases from V and 4 bases from J, with 16 bases between. The CDR3 covers 13 residues.

This clonotype is judged large. This chain connects TRBV12-3 or TRBV12-4 to TRBJ1-2; D gene ambiguous. This CDR3 has 14 amino acids. The germline V and J ends were trimmed by 5 bases and 1 base, with 11 bases remaining between them. The CDR3, as DNA: TGTGCCAGCAGTGTTCCTGGTATTAACTATGGCTACACCTTC. It encodes CASSVPGINYGYTF.

This clonotype counts as large. The rearrangement links TRBV12-3 or TRBV12-4 to TRBJ1-2; D gene ambiguous. The length of the CDR3 is 15 residues. Deletions cut 7 bases from V and 0 bases from J, with 15 bases between. Here the CDR3 reads CASTPLGNPNYGYTF. As DNA, the CDR3 is TGTGCCAGCACCCCATTGGGGAATCCTAACTATGGCTACACCTTC.

Judged by abundance, this clonotype is medium-sized (0.01 to 0.1%). CDR3 DNA: TGTGGGGCTCGAGTTGATGGCTACACCTTC. Its protein is CGARVDGYTF. V is TRBV12-5 and J is TRBJ1-2; D gene ambiguous. The CDR3 length is 10 residues. CDR1 and CDR2 from the germline V gene are LGHNT and FRNRAP.

Within the sample, this clonotype is large. The gene calls are TRBV12-3 or TRBV12-4 and TRBJ1-2; the D is unclear. Trimming shortened V by 4 bases and J by 2 bases, and 14 bases separated the two germline ends. The length of the CDR3 is 15 residues. The CDR3 DNA is TGTGCCAGCAGTTCGGGAGGTAAAGGGAACTATGGCTACACCTTC. This gives the protein CASSSGGKGNYGYTF.

The J gene is TRBJ1-2, the V gene TRBV12-3 or TRBV12-4, with 8 nucleotides matching TRBD1. V shed 4 bases and J 0 bases; nucleotides not matched to a gene: 7. This CDR3 is 16 amino acids long. Written as DNA, the CDR3 is TGTGCCAGCAGTTACGCCGGGACAGGCCCTAACTATGGCTACACCTTC. This gives the protein CASSYAGTGPNYGYTF.

In this sample, this clonotype is large. V is TRBV12-3 or TRBV12-4 and J is TRBJ1-2; D not certain. This CDR3 is 11 amino acids long. V was trimmed by 1 base and J by 4 bases, leaving 1 base between them. CDR3 residues: CASSLGYGYTF. In nucleotides, the CDR3 is TGTGCCAGCAGTTTAGGCTATGGCTACACCTTC.

This clonotype is hyperexpanded by share. The rearrangement links TRBV12-3 or TRBV12-4 to TRBJ1-2, with 10 bases matching TRBD1. V dropped 0 bases and J dropped 3; count of bases not matched to a gene: 4. The CDR3 length is 16 residues. DNA for the CDR3: TGTGCCAGCAGTTTAGCCGGGACAGGGGAAGACTATGGCTACACCTTC. This encodes CASSLAGTGEDYGYTF.

This clonotype is large (0.1 to 1%) within its sample. The chain links TRBV12-3 or TRBV12-4 to TRBJ1-2, with unresolved D. The CDR3 length is 12 residues. V dropped 1 base and J dropped 7 bases, with 7 bases sitting between them. The CDR3 region is CASSLGLGGYTF. As DNA, the CDR3 is TGTGCCAGCAGTTTAGGTTTGGGTGGCTACACCTTC.

The V gene is TRBV12-3 or TRBV12-4, the J gene TRBJ1-2; 9 bases map to TRBD1. The CDR3 is made up of 16 amino acids. Trimming at V came to 4 bases and at J to 4 bases, leaving 10 bases not matched to a gene. CDR3 residues: CASSYAGTGPGYGYTF. CDR3 sequence (DNA): TGTGCCAGCAGTTACGCCGGGACAGGGCCGGGCTATGGCTACACCTTC.

This clonotype is labeled large (0.1 to 1%). This chain joins TRBV12-3 or TRBV12-4 and TRBJ1-2, with 9 nucleotides matching TRBD1. The CDR3 has 15 residues. V was clipped by 5 bases and J by 4 bases; unmatched bases: 8. The CDR3 sequence is CASSLGTGPGYGYTF. The DNA of the CDR3 is TGTGCCAGCAGTCTCGGGACAGGGCCGGGCTATGGCTACACCTTC.

There are a few counts of this clonotype. This chain links TRBV12-3 or TRBV12-4 with TRBJ1-2, with 7 bases matching TRBD1. With 5 bases clipped from V and 2 bases from J, the junction kept 5 bases outside the gene matches. CDR3 length: 14 residues. The CDR3 bases are TGTGCCAGCAGTGATCCGGGACAGAACTATGGCTACACCTTC. Protein product: CASSDPGQNYGYTF.

The chain couples TRBV12-5 to TRBJ1-2; the D is unclear. The ends were cut back, 11 bases at V and 4 bases at J, with 11 bases in the middle. Germline V gives CDR1 LGHNT, CDR2 FRNRAP. The CDR3 spans 11 residues. The CDR3 DNA is TGTGCTCCCCGCGGTGGCTATGGCTACACCTTC. This sequence encodes CAPRGGYGYTF.

This clonotype was seen a single time. The chain joins TRBV12-3 or TRBV12-4 to TRBJ1-2; 7 bases match TRBD1. V dropped 0 bases and J dropped 5; count of bases not matched to a gene: 9. This CDR3 contains 16 residues. The CDR3 is CASSLAGTEGDYGYTF. CDR3 bases: TGTGCCAGCAGTTTAGCTGGGACAGAGGGCGATTATGGCTACACCTTC.

This chain uses TRBV12-3 or TRBV12-4 with TRBJ1-2, with a possible D match to TRBD1 (5 bases). V was trimmed by 6 bases and J by 2 bases, leaving 16 bases between them. The CDR3 length is 15 residues. The CDR3 nucleotides read TGTGCCAGCAGCCCGGGACGGAGTTTCAACTATGGCTACACCTTC. It yields the protein CASSPGRSFNYGYTF.

This clonotype is large by share. V usage is TRBV12-3 or TRBV12-4 and J usage is TRBJ1-2, with D possibly matching TRBD1 (5 bases). The CDR3 covers 16 residues. Trimming cost V 6 bases and J 2 bases, with 19 bases left between them. The CDR3 loop is CASRPSGRSFNYGYTF. Here the CDR3 DNA reads TGTGCCAGCAGACCCTCGGGACGGAGTTTCAACTATGGCTACACCTTC.

The chain joins TRBV12-3 or TRBV12-4 to TRBJ1-2, with 7 bases lining up with TRBD1. V lost 7 bases, J lost 2 bases, and 10 bases stayed unmatched. This CDR3 has 15 residues. The CDR3 sequence: CASNPGQQANYGYTF. DNA for the CDR3: TGTGCCAGCAATCCGGGACAGCAAGCGAACTATGGCTACACCTTC.

By sample share, this clonotype is large. This chain links TRBV12-3 or TRBV12-4 with TRBJ1-2, with D possibly matching TRBD1 (6 bases). The CDR3 consists of 13 residues. Trimming removed 6 bases at V and 3 bases at J, with 11 bases between. The CDR3 is CASRQTGYYGYTF. The CDR3 region has the DNA TGTGCCAGCAGGCAGACAGGATACTATGGCTACACCTTC.

Within the sample, this clonotype is medium-sized. The chain carries TRBV12-3 or TRBV12-4 and TRBJ1-2; 8 bases are shared with TRBD1. The J segment lost 4 bases and the V segment lost 2 bases, leaving 15 bases of the junction unmatched. The CDR3 spans 18 residues. In nucleotides, the CDR3 is TGTGCCAGCAGTTTAAACCGGGACAGGAGGGCCTTGTTCTATGGCTACACCTTC. It codes for CASSLNRDRRALFYGYTF.

The CDR3 bases are TGTGCCAGCAGTCGGGGACAGGGAGGTGGCTACACCTTC. Amino acid sequence: CASSRGQGGGYTF. The gene calls are TRBV12-3 or TRBV12-4 and TRBJ1-2, with 9 nucleotides matching TRBD1. Trimming cost V 5 bases and J 7 bases; bases outside gene matches: 5. The CDR3 totals 13 residues.

J is TRBJ1-2 and V is TRBV12-3 or TRBV12-4; possible D gene TRBD1, 6 bases. Trimming removed 5 bases from V and 4 bases from J, with 20 bases in between. This CDR3 region has 16 residues. The CDR3 sequence: CASSPILNRDGYGYTF. In nucleotides, the CDR3 is TGTGCCAGCAGTCCAATCCTAAACAGGGACGGCTATGGCTACACCTTC.

By proportion, this clonotype is large. The V and J genes are TRBV12-3 or TRBV12-4 and TRBJ1-2, with D possibly being TRBD1 (6 bases). V was shortened by 7 bases and J by 8 bases, with 23 bases between the two germline ends. The CDR3 sequence is 15 residues long. CDR3 nucleotide sequence: TGTGCCAGCACGCCAAGCGCTTCCGGGACAAGAGGCTACACCTTC. This encodes CASTPSASGTRGYTF.

This clonotype is termed large. The genes are TRBV12-3 or TRBV12-4 and TRBJ1-2; D is ambiguous. This CDR3 spans 13 amino acids. Trimming took 5 bases from V and 4 from J, leaving 11 bases between them. In nucleotides, the CDR3 is TGTGCCAGCAGTGATTCTCTGGGCTATGGCTACACCTTC. Its protein is CASSDSLGYGYTF.

The V gene is TRBV12-3 or TRBV12-4, the J gene TRBJ1-2; 10 bases align to TRBD1. Trimming cost V 6 bases and J 0 bases; bases outside gene matches: 4. This CDR3 comprises 15 residues. This chain's CDR3 is CASRGQGRANYGYTF. For the CDR3, the DNA is TGTGCCAGCAGGGGACAGGGGCGAGCTAACTATGGCTACACCTTC.